These T cell receptor beta chains were read from a single sample in a study of blood T cell repertoires in COVID-19. Only in-frame clones appear in the TCRdb table, and some are missing; sequencing was by immunoSEQ multiplex PCR. The sample contains roughly 250,000 clones, 88% of which appear only once. Sequencing input: PBMCs or T cells enriched from blood (not recorded which). The source of these receptors is a woman in her 50s who had recovered from COVID-19. The CDR3 runs from the conserved cysteine through the conserved F or W. The D gene is left open where the match is weak. Clone size is not always given. Where it is, it says once, few, many or a class for expanded clones.

18	TRBD2	TRBJ2-1	TRBV19	-	TGTGCCAGTAGAACCTTAGCGGGGGCCTCAAGCTCCTACAATGAGCAGTTCTTC	CASRTLAGASSSYNEQFF
15	-	TRBJ1-5	TRBV28	-	TGTGCCAGCATGTTTCCGACAGGTTCGAATCAGCCCCAGCATTTT	CASMFPTGSNQPQHF
12	-	TRBJ1-5	TRBV2	-	TGTGCCAGCAGCGCTGGGAGCGGGCCCCAGCATTTT	CASSAGSGPQHF
13	-	TRBJ1-1	TRBV29-1	once	TGCAGCGTTGTCGGACAGCTGAACACTGAAGCTTTCTTT	CSVVGQLNTEAFF
13	TRBD1	TRBJ1-1	TRBV6-5	-	TGTGCCAGCAGTCTCGGACAGGAAACTGAAGCTTTCTTT	CASSLGQETEAFF
14	TRBD2	TRBJ2-7	TRBV9	-	TGTGCCAGCAGCGTAGAATCCGGGAGGGGGATCCTGTACTTC	CASSVESGRGILYF
14	-	TRBJ1-6	TRBV19	-	TGTGCCAGTACGTTGAGCTCCTATAATTCACCCCTCCACTTT	CASTLSSYNSPLHF
16	TRBD2	TRBJ2-5	TRBV9	-	TGTGCCAGCAGCGTAGGGGGAGGGCCAGCCCAAGAGACCCAGTACTTC	CASSVGGGPAQETQYF
13	-	TRBJ1-5	TRBV30	-	TGTGCCTGGCGTTCGGGGGGCAGGGGGCCCCAGCATTTT	CAWRSGGRGPQHF
15	TRBD1	TRBJ1-1	TRBV29-1	-	TGCAGCGTCTGGACAGGGCTCGGGATGAACACTGAAGCTTTCTTT	CSVWTGLGMNTEAFF
16	TRBD1	TRBJ1-4	TRBV5-1	-	TGCGCCAGCAGCCCAGCCCCGACAGGGGGCATTGAAAAACTGTTTTTT	CASSPAPTGGIEKLFF
15	-	TRBJ1-6	TRBV28	-	TGTGCCAGCAGCCTTGCGAGCTCCTATAATTCACCCCTCCACTTT	CASSLASSYNSPLHF
16	-	TRBJ2-1	TRBV3-1/TRBV3-2	once	TGTGCCAGCAGCCAAGAGGGGCGGTCCCTCTACAATGAGCAGTTCTTC	CASSQEGRSLYNEQFF
15	-	TRBJ1-2	TRBV24-1	-	TGTGCCACCAGTGCCAAGGGCGGGGCTAACTATGGCTACACCTTC	CATSAKGGANYGYTF
16	TRBD2	TRBJ2-7	TRBV18	-	TGTGCCAGCTCACCTGGACTAGCGGGGGTATCCTACGAGCAGTACTTC	CASSPGLAGVSYEQYF
15	TRBD2	TRBJ2-5	TRBV30	few	TGTGCCTGGAGGGGGACTAGAAAGACACGAGAGACCCAGTACTTC	CAWRGTRKTRETQYF
14	-	TRBJ1-4	TRBV28	-	TGTGCCAGCAGTTTATGGGACAGTAATGAAAAACTGTTTTTT	CASSLWDSNEKLFF
15	-	TRBJ2-7	TRBV4-3	-	TGCGCCAGCAGCCAAGATCGAAGAGGTGGCTACGAGCAGTACTTC	CASSQDRRGGYEQYF
15	TRBD2	TRBJ2-7	TRBV11-2	-	TGTGCCAGCAGCTTAGGCCCTAGCGGGAGAGACGAGCAGTACTTC	CASSLGPSGRDEQYF
13	-	TRBJ1-1	TRBV19	-	TGTGCCAGTAGTCGGTCCGGGAACACTGAAGCTTTCTTT	CASSRSGNTEAFF
17	-	TRBJ1-3	TRBV18	-	TGTGCCAGCTCATCCACAGAACGGCTAACACCTGGAAACACCATATATTTT	CASSSTERLTPGNTIYF
17	TRBD2	TRBJ2-5	TRBV19	-	TGTGCCAGTAGTATGGTATCTAGCGGGAGGGCCGGAGAGACCCAGTACTTC	CASSMVSSGRAGETQYF
16	-	TRBJ2-1	TRBV7-2	-	TGTGCCAGCAGCGCTGAGGGTGGAATTTCCTACAATGAGCAGTTCTTC	CASSAEGGISYNEQFF
19	TRBD2	TRBJ2-2	TRBV4-2	once	TGTGCCAGCAGCCAAGAGGGTAGCGGGAGGGCCACAAACACCGGGGAGCTGTTTTTT	CASSQEGSGRATNTGELFF
17	TRBD2	TRBJ2-1	TRBV4-1	-	TGCGCCAGCAGCCACCGTTTAGCGGGAGGGACCTACAATGAGCAGTTCTTC	CASSHRLAGGTYNEQFF
13	TRBD1	TRBJ2-7	TRBV6-5	-	TGTGCCAGCCGACGACAGGGGGCTTACGAGCAGTACTTC	CASRRQGAYEQYF
15	TRBD2	TRBJ2-5	TRBV30	-	TGTGCCTGGAAGACTACTAGCGGGAGGGCCGAGACCCAGTACTTC	CAWKTTSGRAETQYF
14	-	TRBJ1-2	TRBV6-5	-	TGTGCCAGCAGTTACCTCGGGGGGAACTATGGCTACACCTTC	CASSYLGGNYGYTF
13	-	TRBJ2-7	TRBV7-2	-	TGTGCCAGCAACAGCGGTATATCCTACGAGCAGTACTTC	CASNSGISYEQYF
16	TRBD2	TRBJ2-1	TRBV7-2	once	TGTGCCAGCAGCTTAGCCGGGACTACTGGCTACAATGAGCAGTTCTTC	CASSLAGTTGYNEQFF
15	TRBD1	TRBJ1-6	TRBV18	-	TGTGCCAGCTCACGGGGACAGCCATCCAATTCACCCCTCCACTTT	CASSRGQPSNSPLHF
14	-	TRBJ2-2	TRBV10-1	few	TGCGCCAGCAGTGTCGAGGAGGTGGCCGGGGAGCTGTTTTTT	CASSVEEVAGELFF
14	-	TRBJ2-5	TRBV9	-	TGTGCCAGCAGCGTAGGAGGTCAGAAAGGGGCCCAGTACTTC	CASSVGGQKGAQYF
16	TRBD1	TRBJ1-2	TRBV7-2	-	TGTGCCAGCAGCACCCGATCCCCACAGACAGGGAATGGCTACACCTTC	CASSTRSPQTGNGYTF
19	TRBD2	TRBJ2-6	TRBV7-7	-	TGTGCTAGCAGCTTAGCGGGCCTAGCGGGAGACGCTGGGGCCAACGTCCTGACTTTC	CASSLAGLAGDAGANVLTF
16	TRBD1	TRBJ1-2	TRBV7-2	-	TGTGCCAGCAGCTTAGTGGGACAGGGGGCTTTCACGGGCTACACCTTC	CASSLVGQGAFTGYTF
16	TRBD1	TRBJ2-1	TRBV28	once	TGTGCCAGTCCGCCCGCCACAGGGGTTTGGCTCAATGAGCAGTTCTTC	CASPPATGVWLNEQFF
16	-	TRBJ1-3	TRBV7-9	-	TGTGCCAGCCTATCTAGTAAACAGGGAAATGGAAACACCATATATTTT	CASLSSKQGNGNTIYF
15	-	TRBJ1-4	TRBV9	-	TGTGCCAGCAGCGTAGACTGGGGCGGGGATGAAAAACTGTTTTTT	CASSVDWGGDEKLFF
13	-	TRBJ1-4	TRBV18	-	TGTGCCAGCTCACCGGGGACACATGAAAAACTGTTTTTT	CASSPGTHEKLFF
13	-	TRBJ2-5	TRBV29-1	-	TGCAGCGTTGAAGACGGGAGAGGAGAGACCCAGTACTTC	CSVEDGRGETQYF
15	-	TRBJ1-6	TRBV18	once	TGTGCCAGCTCACCGAACCCAGGGGATCGGTCACCCCTCCACTTT	CASSPNPGDRSPLHF
13	TRBD2	TRBJ2-1	TRBV6-2/TRBV6-3	-	TGTGCCAGCAGTTACCTAGCGGACAATGAGCAGTTCTTC	CASSYLADNEQFF
17	TRBD2	TRBJ2-3	TRBV5-4	-	TGTGCCAGCAGCTTGGAGGGTAGCGGGAGGCCAACGACCGCGCAGTATTTT	CASSLEGSGRPTTAQYF
16	-	TRBJ1-1	TRBV14	-	TGTGCCAGCAGCCCCTACCCGGGAGGGGGGTACACTGAAGCTTTCTTT	CASSPYPGGGYTEAFF
14	-	TRBJ1-2	TRBV7-2	-	TGTGCCAGCAGCAACCCATGGGGGAGGGGTGGCTACACCTTC	CASSNPWGRGGYTF